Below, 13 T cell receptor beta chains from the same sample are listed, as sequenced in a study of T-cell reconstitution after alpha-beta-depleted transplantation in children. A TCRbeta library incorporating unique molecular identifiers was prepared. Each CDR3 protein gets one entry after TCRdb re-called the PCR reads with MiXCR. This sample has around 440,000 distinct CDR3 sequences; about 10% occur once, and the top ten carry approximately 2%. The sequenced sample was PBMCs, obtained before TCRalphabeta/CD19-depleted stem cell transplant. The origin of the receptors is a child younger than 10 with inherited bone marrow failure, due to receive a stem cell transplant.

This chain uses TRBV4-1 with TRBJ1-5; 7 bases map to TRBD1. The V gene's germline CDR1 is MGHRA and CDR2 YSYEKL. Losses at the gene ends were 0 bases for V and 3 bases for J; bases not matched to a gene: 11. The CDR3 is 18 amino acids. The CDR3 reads CASSQEGSLGTDNQPQHF. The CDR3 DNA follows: TGCGCCAGCAGCCAAGAGGGGTCTTTAGGGACAGACAATCAGCCCCAGCATTTT.

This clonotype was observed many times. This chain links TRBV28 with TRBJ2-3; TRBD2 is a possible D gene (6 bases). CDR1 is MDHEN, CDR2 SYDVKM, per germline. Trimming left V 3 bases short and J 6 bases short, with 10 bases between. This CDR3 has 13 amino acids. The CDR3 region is CASSLGREDTQYF. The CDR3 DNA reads TGTGCCAGCAGTTTGGGTCGGGAGGATACGCAGTATTTT.

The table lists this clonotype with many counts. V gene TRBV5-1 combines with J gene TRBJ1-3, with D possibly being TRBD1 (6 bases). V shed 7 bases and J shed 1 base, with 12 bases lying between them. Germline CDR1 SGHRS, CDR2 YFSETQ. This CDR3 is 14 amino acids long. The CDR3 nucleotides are TGCGCCAGCGGGACAACAGCATCTGGAAACACCATATATTTT. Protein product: CASGTTASGNTIYF.

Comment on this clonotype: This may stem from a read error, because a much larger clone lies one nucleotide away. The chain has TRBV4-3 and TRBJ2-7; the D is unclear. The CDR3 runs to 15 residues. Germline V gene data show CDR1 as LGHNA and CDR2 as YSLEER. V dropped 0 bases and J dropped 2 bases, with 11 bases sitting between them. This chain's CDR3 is CASSQECDYPYEQYF. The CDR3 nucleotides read TGCGCCAGCAGCCAAGAATGTGATTACCCCTACGAGCAGTACTTC.

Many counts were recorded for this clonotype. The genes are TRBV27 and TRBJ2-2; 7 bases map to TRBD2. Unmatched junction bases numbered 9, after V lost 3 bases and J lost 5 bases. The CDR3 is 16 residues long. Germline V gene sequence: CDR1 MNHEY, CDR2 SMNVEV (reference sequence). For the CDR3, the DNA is TGTGCCAGCAGTTTTTGGCCGGGAGGAATTACCGGGGAGCTGTTTTTT. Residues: CASSFWPGGITGELFF.

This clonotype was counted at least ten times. CDR3 region: CSVRQISGNTIYF. The CDR3 DNA follows: TGCAGCGTTCGGCAGATCTCTGGAAACACCATATATTTT. The chain uses TRBV29-1 and TRBJ1-3; D uncertain. The CDR3 spans 13 residues. V was pared by 5 bases and J by 0 bases, with 8 bases between. The germline CDR1 and CDR2 sequences are SQVTM and ANQGSEA.

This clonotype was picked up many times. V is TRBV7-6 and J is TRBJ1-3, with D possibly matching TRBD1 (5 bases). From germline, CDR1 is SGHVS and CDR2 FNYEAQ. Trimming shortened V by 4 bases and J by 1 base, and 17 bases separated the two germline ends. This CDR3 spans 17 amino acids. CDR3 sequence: CASSSSGRGSSGNTIYF. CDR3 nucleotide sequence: TGTGCCAGCAGCTCCAGTGGGAGGGGAAGTTCTGGAAACACCATATATTTT.

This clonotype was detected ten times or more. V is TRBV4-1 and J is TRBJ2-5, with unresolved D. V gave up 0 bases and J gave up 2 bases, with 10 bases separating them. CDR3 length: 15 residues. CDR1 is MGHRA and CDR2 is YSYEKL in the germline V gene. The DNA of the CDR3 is TGCGCCAGCAGCCAAGATTCTAGGGTTCAAGAGACCCAGTACTTC. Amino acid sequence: CASSQDSRVQETQYF.

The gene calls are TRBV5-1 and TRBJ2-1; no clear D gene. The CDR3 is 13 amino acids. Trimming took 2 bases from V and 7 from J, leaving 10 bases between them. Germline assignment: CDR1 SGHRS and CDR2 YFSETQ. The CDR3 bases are TGCGCCAGCAGCTTCGTCGGGTTGAATGAGCAGTTCTTC. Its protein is CASSFVGLNEQFF.

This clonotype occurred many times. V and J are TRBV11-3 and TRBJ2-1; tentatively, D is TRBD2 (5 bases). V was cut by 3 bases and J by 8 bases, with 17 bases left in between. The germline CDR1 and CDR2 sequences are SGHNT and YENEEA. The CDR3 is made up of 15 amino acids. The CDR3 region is CASSFGALGPDEQFF. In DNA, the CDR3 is TGTGCCAGCAGCTTTGGCGCACTAGGTCCGGATGAGCAGTTCTTC.

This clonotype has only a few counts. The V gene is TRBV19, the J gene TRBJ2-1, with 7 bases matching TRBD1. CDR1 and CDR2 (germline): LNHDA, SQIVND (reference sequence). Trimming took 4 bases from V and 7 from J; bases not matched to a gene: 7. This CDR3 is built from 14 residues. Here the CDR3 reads CASSTDRVRNEQFF. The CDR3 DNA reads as TGTGCCAGTAGTACCGACAGGGTACGGAATGAGCAGTTCTTC.

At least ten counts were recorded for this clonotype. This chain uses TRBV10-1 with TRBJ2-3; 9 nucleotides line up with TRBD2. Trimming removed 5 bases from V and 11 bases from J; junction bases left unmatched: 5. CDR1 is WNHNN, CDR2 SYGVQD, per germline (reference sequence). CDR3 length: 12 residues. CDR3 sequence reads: CASSNSGRGQYF. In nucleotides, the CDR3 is TGCGCCAGCAGTAATAGCGGGAGAGGGCAGTATTTT.

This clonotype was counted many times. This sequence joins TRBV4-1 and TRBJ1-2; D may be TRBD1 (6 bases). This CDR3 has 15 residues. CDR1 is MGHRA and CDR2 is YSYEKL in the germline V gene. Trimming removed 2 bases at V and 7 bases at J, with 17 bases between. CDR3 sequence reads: CASSQIGGDQRGYTF. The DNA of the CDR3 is TGCGCCAGCAGCCAAATTGGGGGCGATCAACGTGGCTACACCTTC.